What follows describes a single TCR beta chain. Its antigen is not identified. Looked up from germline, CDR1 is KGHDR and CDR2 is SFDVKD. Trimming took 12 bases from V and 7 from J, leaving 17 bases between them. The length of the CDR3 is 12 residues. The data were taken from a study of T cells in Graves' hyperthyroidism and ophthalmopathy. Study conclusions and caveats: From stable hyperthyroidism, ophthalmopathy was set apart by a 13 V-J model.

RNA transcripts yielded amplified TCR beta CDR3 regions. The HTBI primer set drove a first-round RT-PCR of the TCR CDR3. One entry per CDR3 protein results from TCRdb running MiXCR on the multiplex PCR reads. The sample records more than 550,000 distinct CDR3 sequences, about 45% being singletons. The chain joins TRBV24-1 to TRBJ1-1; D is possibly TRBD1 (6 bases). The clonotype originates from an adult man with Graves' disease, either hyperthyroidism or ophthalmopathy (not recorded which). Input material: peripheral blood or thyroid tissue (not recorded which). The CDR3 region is CAWDGDTNEAFF. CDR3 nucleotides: TGTGCCTGGGACGGGGACACCAATGAAGCTTTCTTT.